This T cell receptor beta chain appears in the sequencing data of a study of human T cells and chemical hapten exposure. Unique molecular identifiers were attached to individual cDNA molecules within the library. TCRdb used MiXCR to reprocess the RACE reads, holding one entry per CDR3 protein. The data hold about 120,000 distinct CDR3 sequences, with approximately 10% observed a single time. Germline V gene lookup returns CDR1 SGHRS and CDR2 YFSETQ. This CDR3 spans 15 amino acids. The V end was cut by 4 bases, the J end by 5 bases, with 16 bases between. Indicated time point: patch test 3, about 24 weeks after DPC sensitization. The treatment is: therapeutic diphenylcyclopropenone sensitization with weekly scalp DPC. Unseparated into fractions, whole blood served as the source from which total RNA was extracted. This clonotype has a count of ten or more. What it recognizes is unknown. Study-wide findings and caveats: Sensitizing to DPC left TCRs with a frequency above 1 in 1000 unaltered. The presence of alopecia in the donors means their immune response may differ from healthy people's.

The clonotype was recovered from a woman aged 45-60 years with alopecia areata. Some clones in this sample may be carry-over from other donors' samples. The sample was whole blood, taken in connection with sensitization to the hapten diphenylcyclopropenone (DPC). This chain uses TRBV5-1 with TRBJ2-1, with D tentatively TRBD1 or TRBD2 (5 bases each). CDR3 nucleotide sequence: TGCGCCAGCAGCCCAGACTACCCCAGGGACAATGAGCAGTTCTTC. Translating it yields CASSPDYPRDNEQFF.